The T cell receptor beta chain described here comes from a study of blood T cell repertoires in COVID-19. Study summary: Samples representing acute and convalescent COVID-19 were sourced from the United States, Italy and Spain. The analysed material was cDNA or gDNA that came from T cells, B-cell-depleted T cells, or PBMCs.

Germline-derived CDR1 and CDR2 are KGHSH and LQKENI. The CDR3 length is 15 residues. After removal of 2 bases from V and 5 bases from J, the junction contained 0 bases not matched to a gene. Here immunoSEQ multiplex PCR was the method, and the copy in TCRdb shows in-frame clones only, minus some. The table shows fewer than 140,000 clones, with about three quarters occurring only once. Enrolment of Seattle patients took place during active infection, and they were followed longitudinally. Source material: peripheral blood. The receptor's source is a man older than 75 with COVID-19, enrolled during active disease. The chain is built from TRBV18 and TRBJ2-2; 12 bases line up with TRBD2. The CDR3 DNA sequence: TGTGCCAGCTCACCAGGACTAGCGGGAACCGGGGAGCTGTTTTTT. Translating it yields CASSPGLAGTGELFF.